The T cell receptor beta chain described here comes from a study of OX40 agonist ivuxolimab in advanced cancers. Study overall: With ivuxolimab, an agonistic anti-OX40 (CD134) antibody, patients were treated.

Overall study results and limits: Clones of CD4+ and CD8+ blood T cells grew by week 6 at doses of 0.1 to 3.0 mg/kg. The expanded peripheral T cells' antigen specificity was not determined. Some patients who did not respond also had low normalized T-cell clonal expansion.

The V gene's germline CDR1 is SEHNR and CDR2 FQNEAQ (reference sequence). The CDR3 totals 15 residues. Trimming pared 7 bases from V and 5 bases from J, leaving 21 bases between. The assay was immunoSEQ multiplex PCR, and TCRdb's table has in-frame clones only and misses some. The sample contains fewer than 65,000 clones, 86% of which appear only once. Notes on this clone: Its antigen is not known.

This receptor was identified in an adult with an advanced solid tumor such as melanoma, head and neck, liver or kidney cancer. The material sequenced was CD4+ or CD8+ T cells sorted from blood, taken in a trial of the OX40 agonist ivuxolimab. This chain connects TRBV7-9 to TRBJ2-7; the D call may be TRBD1 or TRBD2 (6 bases each). CDR3 DNA sequence: TGTGCCAGCACCGCCCCGGGGGCCGCAAGGAACGAGCAGTACTTC. Protein: CASTAPGAARNEQYF.